One and the same sample provided the 7 T cell receptor beta chains below, sequenced in a study of regulatory T cells in long-lasting Graves disease. The time point denotes: newly diagnosed GD, antithyroid drugs for less than 3 months. There was RNA extracted from PBMCs, and the TCR library was made from it. Through Arm-PCR of CDR3 regions and iRepertoire HTBI primers, TCR beta libraries were built. TCRdb itself ran the multiplex PCR reads through MiXCR, one entry per CDR3 protein. The sample carries roughly 500,000 distinct CDR3 sequences, around 12% recorded once. These same data were also listed under a study on T cells in Graves' hyperthyroidism and ophthalmopathy.

The starting material was peripheral blood mononuclear cells (PBMCs), obtained at new diagnosis, from a patient treated with antithyroid drugs. Receptors originate from a woman younger than 45 with Graves disease.

This clonotype was counted ten times or more. V is TRBV13 and J is TRBJ2-7; D gene ambiguous. From germline, CDR1 is PRHDT and CDR2 FYEKMQ (reference sequence). This CDR3 spans 12 amino acids. V dropped 2 bases and J dropped 5 bases, with 7 bases sitting between them. The CDR3 region is CASSLFKDEQYF. The CDR3, as DNA: TGTGCCAGCAGCTTATTTAAAGACGAGCAGTACTTC.

This clonotype was picked up many times. This sequence joins TRBV10-3 and TRBJ2-4; D is undetermined. V was pared by 3 bases and J by 4 bases, with 10 bases between. In germline, CDR1 is ENHRY, CDR2 SYGVKD. This CDR3 region has 14 residues. This CDR3 reads CAISDPGAKNIQYF. The CDR3 DNA is TGTGCCATCAGTGATCCCGGAGCAAAAAACATTCAGTACTTC.

Note on this clonotype: A much larger clonotype is one base distant, so this may be a read error. The chain recombines TRBV20-1 with TRBJ2-1; TRBD2 aligns across 10 bases. The CDR3 runs to 15 residues. Looked up from germline, CDR1 is DFQATT and CDR2 is SNEGSKA (reference sequence). V gave up 0 bases and J gave up 5 bases; unmatched junction bases: 4. For the CDR3, the DNA is TGCAGTGCTAGAGAGAGCGGGAGGGCCAACAATGAGCAGTTCTTC. This translates into CSARESGRANNEQFF.

This clonotype was recorded a few times. Relative to the germline gene, one junction end is altered; a read error may explain this. V gene TRBV2 combines with J gene TRBJ2-2; D is possibly TRBD2 (6 bases). This CDR3 has 14 amino acids. CDR1 and CDR2 (germline): SNHLY, FYNNEI. This CDR3 reads CASKEGEGTGELVF. CDR3 bases: TGTGCCAGTAAGGAGGGAGAGGGCACCGGGGAGCTGGTTTTT.

V is TRBV29-1 and J is TRBJ1-1; D is unresolved. The CDR3 covers 10 residues. V lost 7 bases and J 1 base, leaving 4 bases between the germline ends. The germline V gene encodes CDR1 SQVTM and CDR2 ANQGSEA. This CDR3 is CSGGNTEAFF. CDR3 DNA sequence: TGCAGCGGGGGGAACACTGAAGCTTTCTTT.

The table lists this clonotype with many counts. This chain joins TRBV18 and TRBJ1-2; D possibly corresponds to TRBD1 (5 bases). V lost 4 bases and J lost 7, with 19 bases in between. Germline V CDR1 and CDR2: KGHSH, LQKENI. CDR3 length equals 15 residues. CDR3 coding DNA: TGTGCCAGCTCACAGAGCATTGGAGGGGCTCCTGGCTACACCTTC. Translating it yields CASSQSIGGAPGYTF.

V and J are TRBV6-1 and TRBJ1-2; D uncertain. V was trimmed by 7 bases and J by 2 bases, leaving 11 bases between them. The CDR3 runs to 13 residues. CDR1 and CDR2 (germline): MNHNS, SASEGT. The chain's CDR3 is CASTSGLNYGYTF. The CDR3 DNA follows: TGTGCCAGCACCTCGGGTCTAAACTATGGCTACACCTTC.